The present T cell receptor beta chain was sequenced within a study of cytomegalovirus exposure and HLA in healthy donors. Notes on the study in general: TCR sequences were mostly rare, though some public TCRs occurred in many donors.

This CDR3 is 14 amino acids long. Trimming pared 8 bases from V and 5 bases from J, leaving 15 bases between. CDR1 MNHEY and CDR2 SMNVEV come from the germline V gene (reference sequence). On this clone itself: Its antigen is not known.

Using immunoSEQ multiplex PCR, the repertoire was profiled, and TCRdb retains in-frame clones only, with some absent. Of approximately 300,000 clones in the sample, about nine tenths were seen once. The sequence came from a woman between 18 and 29 years old in good health and CMV-seronegative. The chain combines TRBV27 with TRBJ2-2; D is possibly TRBD2 (7 bases). Sequenced: PBMCs. CDR3 loop: CASRAGANTGELFF. CDR3 nucleotide sequence: TGTGCCAGCCGTGCGGGGGCAAATACCGGGGAGCTGTTTTTT.